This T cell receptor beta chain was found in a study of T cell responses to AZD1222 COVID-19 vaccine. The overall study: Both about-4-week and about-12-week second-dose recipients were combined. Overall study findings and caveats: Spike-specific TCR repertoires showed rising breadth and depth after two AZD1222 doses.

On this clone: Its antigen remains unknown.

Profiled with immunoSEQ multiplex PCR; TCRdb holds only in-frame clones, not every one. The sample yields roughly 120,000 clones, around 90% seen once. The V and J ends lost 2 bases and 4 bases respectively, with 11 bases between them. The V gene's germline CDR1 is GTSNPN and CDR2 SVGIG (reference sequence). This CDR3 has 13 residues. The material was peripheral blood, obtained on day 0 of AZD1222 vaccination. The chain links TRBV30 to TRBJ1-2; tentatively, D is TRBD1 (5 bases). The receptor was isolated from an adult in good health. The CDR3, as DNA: TGTGCCTGGAGTCTTGGGGCCGTCTATGGCTACACCTTC. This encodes CAWSLGAVYGYTF.